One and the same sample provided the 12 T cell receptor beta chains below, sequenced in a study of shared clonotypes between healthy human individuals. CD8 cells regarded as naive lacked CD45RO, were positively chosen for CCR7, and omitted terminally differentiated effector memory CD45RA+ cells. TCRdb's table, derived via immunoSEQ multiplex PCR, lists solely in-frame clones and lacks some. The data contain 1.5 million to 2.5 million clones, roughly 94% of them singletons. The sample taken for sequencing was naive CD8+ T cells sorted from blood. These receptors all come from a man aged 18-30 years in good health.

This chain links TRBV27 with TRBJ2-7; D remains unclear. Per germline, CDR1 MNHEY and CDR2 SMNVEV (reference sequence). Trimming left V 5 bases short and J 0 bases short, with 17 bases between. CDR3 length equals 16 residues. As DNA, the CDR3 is TGTGCCAGCAGTCCCTCAATTGGGGATAGCTCCTACGAGCAGTACTTC. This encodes CASSPSIGDSSYEQYF.

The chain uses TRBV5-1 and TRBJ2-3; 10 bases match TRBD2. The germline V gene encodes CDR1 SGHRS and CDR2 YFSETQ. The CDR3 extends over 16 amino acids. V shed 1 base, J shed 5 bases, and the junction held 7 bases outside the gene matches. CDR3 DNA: TGCGCCAGCAGCTTGCATGGACTAGCGGCCGTAGATACGCAGTATTTT. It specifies CASSLHGLAAVDTQYF.

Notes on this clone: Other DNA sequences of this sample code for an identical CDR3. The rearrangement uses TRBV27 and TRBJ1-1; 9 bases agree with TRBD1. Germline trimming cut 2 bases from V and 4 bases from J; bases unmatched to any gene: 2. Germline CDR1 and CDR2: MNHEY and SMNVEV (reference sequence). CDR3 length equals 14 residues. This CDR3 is CASSLVQGATEAFF. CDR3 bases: TGTGCCAGCAGTTTAGTACAGGGGGCCACTGAAGCTTTCTTT.

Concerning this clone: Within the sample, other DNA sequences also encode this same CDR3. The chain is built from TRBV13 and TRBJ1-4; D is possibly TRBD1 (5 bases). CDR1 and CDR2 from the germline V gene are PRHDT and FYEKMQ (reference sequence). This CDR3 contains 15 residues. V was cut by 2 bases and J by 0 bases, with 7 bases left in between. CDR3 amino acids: CASSLRGATNEKLFF. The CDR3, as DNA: TGTGCCAGCAGCTTAAGGGGAGCAACTAATGAAAAACTGTTTTTT.

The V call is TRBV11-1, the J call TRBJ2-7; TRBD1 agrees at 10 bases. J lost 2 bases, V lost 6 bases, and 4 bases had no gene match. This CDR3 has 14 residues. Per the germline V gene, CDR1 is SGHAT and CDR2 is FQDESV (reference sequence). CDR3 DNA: TGTGCCAGCAGGGGGGACAGGGGACCCTACGAGCAGTACTTC. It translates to CASRGDRGPYEQYF. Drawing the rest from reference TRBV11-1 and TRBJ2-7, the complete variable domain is EAEVAQSPRYKITEKSQAVAFWCDPISGHATLYWYRQILGQGPELLVQFQDESVVDDSQLPKDRFSAERLKGVDSTLKIQPAELGDSAMYLCASRGDRGPYEQYFGPGTRLTVT.

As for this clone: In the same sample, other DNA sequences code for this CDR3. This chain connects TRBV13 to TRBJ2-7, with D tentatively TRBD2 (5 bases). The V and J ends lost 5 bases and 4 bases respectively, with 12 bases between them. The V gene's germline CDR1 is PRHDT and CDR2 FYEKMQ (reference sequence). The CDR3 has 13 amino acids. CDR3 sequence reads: CASSLGESYEQYF. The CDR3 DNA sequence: TGTGCCAGCAGCCTTGGGGAGAGTTACGAGCAGTACTTC.

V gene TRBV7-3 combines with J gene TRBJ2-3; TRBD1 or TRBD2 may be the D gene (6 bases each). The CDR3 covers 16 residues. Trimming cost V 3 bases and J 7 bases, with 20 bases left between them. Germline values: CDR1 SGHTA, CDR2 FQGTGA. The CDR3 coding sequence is TGTGCCAGCAGCTTGTTGGGGGCTCCTAGCGAGAATACGCAGTATTTT. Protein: CASSLLGAPSENTQYF.

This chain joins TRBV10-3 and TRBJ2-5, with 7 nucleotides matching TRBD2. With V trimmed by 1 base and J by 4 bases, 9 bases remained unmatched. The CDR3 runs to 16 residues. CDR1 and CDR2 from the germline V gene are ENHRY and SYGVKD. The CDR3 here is CAISEFPREIPETQYF. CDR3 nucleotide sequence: TGTGCCATCAGTGAGTTCCCGCGGGAGATCCCAGAGACCCAGTACTTC.

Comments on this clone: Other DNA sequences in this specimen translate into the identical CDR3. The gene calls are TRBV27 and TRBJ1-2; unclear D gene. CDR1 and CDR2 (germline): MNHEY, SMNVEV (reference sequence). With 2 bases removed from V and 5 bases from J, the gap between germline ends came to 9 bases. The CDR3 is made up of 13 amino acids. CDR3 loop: CASSLGRLYGYTF. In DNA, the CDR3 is TGTGCCAGCAGTTTAGGCCGGCTTTATGGCTACACCTTC.

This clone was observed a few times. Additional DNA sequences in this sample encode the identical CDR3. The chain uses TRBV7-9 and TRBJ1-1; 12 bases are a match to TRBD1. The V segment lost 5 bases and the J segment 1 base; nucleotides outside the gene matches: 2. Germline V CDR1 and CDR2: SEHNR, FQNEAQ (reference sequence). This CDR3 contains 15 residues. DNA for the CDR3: TGTGCCAGCAGCCTGGGACAGGGGGCGAACACTGAAGCTTTCTTT. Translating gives CASSLGQGANTEAFF.

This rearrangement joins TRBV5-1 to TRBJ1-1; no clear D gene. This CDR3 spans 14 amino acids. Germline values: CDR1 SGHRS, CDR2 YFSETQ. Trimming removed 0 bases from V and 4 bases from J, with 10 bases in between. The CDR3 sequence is CASSLADGVTEAFF. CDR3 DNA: TGCGCCAGCAGCTTGGCGGACGGAGTCACTGAAGCTTTCTTT. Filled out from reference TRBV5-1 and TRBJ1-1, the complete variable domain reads KAGVTQTPRYLIKTRGQQVTLSCSPISGHRSVSWYQQTPGQGLQFLFEYFSETQRNKGNFPGRFSGRQFSNSRSEMNVSTLELGDSALYLCASSLADGVTEAFFGQGTRLTVV.

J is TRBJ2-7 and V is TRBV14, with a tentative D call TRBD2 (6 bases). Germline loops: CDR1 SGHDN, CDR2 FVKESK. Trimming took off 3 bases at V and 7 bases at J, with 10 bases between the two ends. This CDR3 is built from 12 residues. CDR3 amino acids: CASSHPRDEQYF. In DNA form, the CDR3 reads TGTGCCAGCAGCCACCCGCGGGATGAGCAGTACTTC.